This entry concerns a single T cell receptor beta chain. Its antigen target is currently unknown. No quality values exist for individual bases; no much larger clone is one base distant. The sample originates from a study of blood T cell repertoires in COVID-19 (dated by TCRdb to the early 2020s). General notes on the study: Collaborator samples came from the United States, Italy and Spain and covered acute and convalescent phases of COVID-19. The prospective study material was composed of cDNA or gDNA derived from T cells, B-cell-depleted T cells, or PBMCs. Deeply sampled blood TCRbeta repertoires from subjects exposed to, actively infected with, or recovered from COVID-19 were included in the dataset. The repertoires were made available in a free public database intended to serve as a resource for research on the immune response to SARS-CoV-2. Samples were obtained from the ongoing ImmuneRACE study (first 160 participants) and from about 1,300 subjects provided by 6 global collaborators. The sample metadata nearly always contained a de-identified subject ID, COVID-19 status, age in years and sex. HLA class I and class II types, where available, came from metadata supplied by the sample provider rather than from assay-based typing. The research as a whole found: The amount of clinical and demographic metadata varied by source and participant and was provided uncurated.

Whole blood was collected in K2EDTA tubes by collaborating institutions according to the institutions' own protocols. For TCRbeta analysis, collaborators shipped samples as frozen whole blood, isolated PBMCs, or DNA extracted from either of those sample types. TCRbeta CDR3 regions were amplified from genomic DNA by means of the immunoSEQ Assay, a bias-controlled multiplex PCR. In the original analysis: The number of nucleated cells in each sample was estimated by amplification of reference gene primers within the assay. To quantify the absolute abundance of each unique TCRbeta CDR3 rearrangement, sequence reads were collapsed and filtered. For each sample, productive Simpson clonality was calculated as the square root of Simpson's diversity index across productive rearrangements. In TCRdb, the immuneACCESS table is reduced to in-frame sequences with V and J assigned. These tables do not hold every clone; where another copy was compared, an unresolved V gene accounts for under half, and the others remain unexplained. The DNA gave D and trimming, while V, J and clone size come from that table. A total of about 79,000 clones appear in this sample, around nine tenths of them only once. About 15% of the sample is held by the ten biggest clonotypes.

Source material: peripheral blood. The clonotype comes from a man between 65 and 85 years old with active or convalescent COVID-19.

The CDR3: CASSQGAGEQYF. In nucleotides, the sequence is TGTGCCAGCAGCCAGGGGGCAGGGGAGCAGTACTTC. The V and J genes are TRBV3-1 (or the pseudogene TRBV3-2) and TRBJ2-7, with TRBD1 tentatively as D gene (6 bases match). From a lookup of the germline V gene (reference sequence), CDR1 and CDR2 are LGHDT and YNNKEL. V is clipped by 3 bases and J by 7 bases, and the sequence between their germline boundaries is 10 bases long. CDR3 length: 12 amino acids, cysteine to phenylalanine. Of the read, only the CDR3 DNA is kept; its 36 bases are in frame from base 1.